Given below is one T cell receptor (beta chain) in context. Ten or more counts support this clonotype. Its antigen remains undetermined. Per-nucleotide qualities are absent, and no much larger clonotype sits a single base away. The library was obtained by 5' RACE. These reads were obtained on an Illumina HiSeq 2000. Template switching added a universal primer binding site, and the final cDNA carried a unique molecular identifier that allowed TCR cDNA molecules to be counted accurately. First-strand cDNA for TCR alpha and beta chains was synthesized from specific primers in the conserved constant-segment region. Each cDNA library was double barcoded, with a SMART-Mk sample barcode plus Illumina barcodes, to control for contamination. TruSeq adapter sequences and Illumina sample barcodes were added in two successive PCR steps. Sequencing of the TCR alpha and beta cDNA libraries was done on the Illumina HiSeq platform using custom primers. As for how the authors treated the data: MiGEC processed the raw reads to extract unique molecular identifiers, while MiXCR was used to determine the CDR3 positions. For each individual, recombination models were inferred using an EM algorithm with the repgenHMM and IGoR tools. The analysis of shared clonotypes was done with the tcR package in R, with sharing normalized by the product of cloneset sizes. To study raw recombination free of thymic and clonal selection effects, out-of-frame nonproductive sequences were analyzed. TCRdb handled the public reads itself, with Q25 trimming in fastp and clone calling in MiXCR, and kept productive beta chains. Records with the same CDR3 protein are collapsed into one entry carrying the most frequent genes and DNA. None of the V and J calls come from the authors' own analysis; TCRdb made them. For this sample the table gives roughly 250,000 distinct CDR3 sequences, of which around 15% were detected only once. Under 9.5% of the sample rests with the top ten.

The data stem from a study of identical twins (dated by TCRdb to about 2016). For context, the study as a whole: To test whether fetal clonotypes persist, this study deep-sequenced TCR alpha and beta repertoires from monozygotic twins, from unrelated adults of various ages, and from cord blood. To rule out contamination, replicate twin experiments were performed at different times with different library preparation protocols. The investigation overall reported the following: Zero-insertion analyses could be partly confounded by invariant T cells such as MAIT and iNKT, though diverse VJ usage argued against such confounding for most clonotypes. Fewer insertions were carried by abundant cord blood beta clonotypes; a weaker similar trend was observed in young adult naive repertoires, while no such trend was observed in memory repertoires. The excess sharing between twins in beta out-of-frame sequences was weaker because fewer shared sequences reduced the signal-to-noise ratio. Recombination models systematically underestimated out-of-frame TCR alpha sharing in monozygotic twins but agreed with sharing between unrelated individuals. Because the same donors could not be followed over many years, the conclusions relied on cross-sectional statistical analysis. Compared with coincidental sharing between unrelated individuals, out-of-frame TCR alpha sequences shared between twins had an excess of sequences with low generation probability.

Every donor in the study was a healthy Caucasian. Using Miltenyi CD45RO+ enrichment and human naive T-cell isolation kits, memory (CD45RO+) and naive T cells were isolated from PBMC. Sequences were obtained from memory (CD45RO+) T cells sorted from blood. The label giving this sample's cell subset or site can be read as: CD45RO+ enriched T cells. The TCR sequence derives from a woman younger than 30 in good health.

The base sequence is TGTGCCAGCACCACCGGGGGTCTGAAGGACACAGATACGCAGTATTTT. The encoded protein is CASTTGGLKDTDTQYF. Recombination joined TRBV7-2 with TRBJ2-3, with TRBD2 tentatively as D gene (6 bases match). The CDR3 sequence holds 16 residues, the cysteine and phenylalanine included. Left in the record is the CDR3 DNA by itself, 48 bases read in frame from the first base. Reading the germline V gene gives CDR1 SGHTA and CDR2 FQGNSA. V was cut back by 7 bases and J by 2 bases, leaving a gap of 19 bases between them.